The clone carrying this T cell receptor (beta chain) was observed a single time. Its antigen is not identified. The data were taken from a study of T cells after posttransplantation cyclophosphamide. Study-level results: Skin or GI-infiltrating T cells shared few TRB sequences with blood.

Cyclophosphamide on days +3 and +4 followed busulfan-fludarabine conditioning and a marrow graft. Only in-frame clones appear in the TCRdb table, and some are missing; sequencing was by immunoSEQ multiplex PCR. The sample has some 4,000 clones, roughly 81% seen once. The sequence came from a female patient aged 45-65 years who received an allogeneic stem cell transplant from a related donor, was CMV-positive, and had no GVHD. Some T cells here may be from the graft donor. The sequencing used PBMCs, collected after an allogeneic stem cell transplant with post-transplant cyclophosphamide.

The CDR3 nucleotides are TGTGCCAGCAGTCGACGTGGGGGGGGGTCTGGCAATCAGCCCCAGCATTTT. It specifies CASSRRGGGSGNQPQHF. The genes are TRBV28 and TRBJ1-5; TRBD1 might be the D (5 bases). V gave up 5 bases and J gave up 2 bases, with 19 bases separating them. This CDR3 has 17 amino acids. From germline, CDR1 is MDHEN and CDR2 SYDVKM.